The subject of this entry is one T cell receptor beta chain. Time point described: newly diagnosed GD, antithyroid drugs for less than 3 months. Researchers made the TCR library from RNA that was extracted from PBMCs. The data belong to a study of regulatory T cells in long-lasting Graves disease. Researchers made TCR beta libraries by using iRepertoire HTBI primers and running Arm-PCR on CDR3 regions. One entry per CDR3 protein results from TCRdb running MiXCR on the multiplex PCR reads. The data show more than 400,000 distinct CDR3 sequences, about a sixth seen once. Trimming removed 6 bases from V and 7 bases from J; junction bases left unmatched: 6. Germline assignment: CDR1 LNHDA and CDR2 SQIVND (reference sequence). There are 14 residues in the CDR3. The same data also contributed to another study, on T cells in Graves' hyperthyroidism and ophthalmopathy.

This specimen was peripheral blood mononuclear cells (PBMCs), taken at new diagnosis, from a patient treated with antithyroid drugs. This chain links TRBV19 with TRBJ2-1, with 10 bases aligning to TRBD2. The sequence was obtained from a woman in her 30s with Graves disease. CDR3 amino acids: CASRSSGSRNEQFF. The DNA of the CDR3 is TGTGCCAGTAGGTCTAGCGGGAGTAGGAATGAGCAGTTCTTC. The full variable domain, in which reference TRBV19 and TRBJ2-1 provide the parts outside the CDR3, is DGGITQSPKYLFRKEGQNVTLSCEQNLNHDAMYWYRQDPGQGLRLIYYSQIVNDFQKGDIAEGYSVSREKKESFPLTVTSAQKNPTAFYLCASRSSGSRNEQFFGPGTRLTVL.